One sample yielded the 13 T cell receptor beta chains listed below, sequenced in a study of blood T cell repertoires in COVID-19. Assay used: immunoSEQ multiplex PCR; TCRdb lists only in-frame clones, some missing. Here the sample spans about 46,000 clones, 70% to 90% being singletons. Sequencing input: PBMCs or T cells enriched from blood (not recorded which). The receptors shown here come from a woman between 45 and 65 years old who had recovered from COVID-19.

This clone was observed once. CDR3 coding DNA: TGTGCCAGCCGCAAGGCAGGCGTCAACTATGGCTACACCTTC. Residues: CASRKAGVNYGYTF. The V gene is TRBV6-5, the J gene TRBJ1-2; D call uncertain. CDR1 and CDR2 (germline): MNHEY, SVGAGI. CDR3 size: 14 residues. V was clipped by 8 bases and J by 2 bases, with 15 bases between them.

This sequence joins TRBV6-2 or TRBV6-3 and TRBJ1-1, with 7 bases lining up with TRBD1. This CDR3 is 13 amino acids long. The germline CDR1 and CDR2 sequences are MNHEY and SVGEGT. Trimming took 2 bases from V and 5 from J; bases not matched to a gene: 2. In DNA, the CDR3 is TGTGCCAGCAGTTACCAGGGGGTTACTGAAGCTTTCTTT. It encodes CASSYQGVTEAFF.

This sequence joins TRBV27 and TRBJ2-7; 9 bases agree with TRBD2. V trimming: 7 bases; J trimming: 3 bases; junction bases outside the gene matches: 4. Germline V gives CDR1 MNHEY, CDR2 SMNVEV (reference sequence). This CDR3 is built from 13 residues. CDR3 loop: CASTMTSGYEQYF. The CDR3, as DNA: TGTGCCAGCACTATGACTAGCGGCTACGAGCAGTACTTC.

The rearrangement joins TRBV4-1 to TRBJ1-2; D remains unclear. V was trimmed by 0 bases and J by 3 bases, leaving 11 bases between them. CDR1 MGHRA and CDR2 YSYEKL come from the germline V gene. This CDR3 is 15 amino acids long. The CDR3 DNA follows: TGCGCCAGCAGCCAAGACGGTGTTATTGACTATGGCTACACCTTC. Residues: CASSQDGVIDYGYTF.

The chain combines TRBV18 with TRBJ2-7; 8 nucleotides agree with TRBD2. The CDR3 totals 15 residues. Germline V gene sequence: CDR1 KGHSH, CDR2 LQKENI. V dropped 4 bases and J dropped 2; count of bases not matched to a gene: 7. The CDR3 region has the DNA TGTGCCAGCTCACTAACCGGGACTAGTACCTACGAGCAGTACTTC. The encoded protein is CASSLTGTSTYEQYF.

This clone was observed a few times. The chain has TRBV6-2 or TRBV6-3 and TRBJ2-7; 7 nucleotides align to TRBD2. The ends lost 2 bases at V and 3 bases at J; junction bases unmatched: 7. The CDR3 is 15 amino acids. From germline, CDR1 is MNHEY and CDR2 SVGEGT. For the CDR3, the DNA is TGTGCCAGCAGTTACGCTCGCGGGGGACTCTACGAGCAGTACTTC. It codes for CASSYARGGLYEQYF.

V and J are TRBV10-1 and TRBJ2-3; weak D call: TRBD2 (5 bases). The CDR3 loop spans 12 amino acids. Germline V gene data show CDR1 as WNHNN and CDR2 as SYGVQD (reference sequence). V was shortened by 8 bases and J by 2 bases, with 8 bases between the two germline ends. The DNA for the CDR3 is TGCGCCAGCGGACGGGACACAGATACGCAGTATTTT. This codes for CASGRDTDTQYF.

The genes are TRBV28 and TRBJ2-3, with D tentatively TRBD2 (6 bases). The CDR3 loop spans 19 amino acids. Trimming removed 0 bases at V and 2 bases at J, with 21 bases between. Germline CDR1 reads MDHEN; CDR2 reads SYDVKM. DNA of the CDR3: TGTGCCAGCAGTTTATGGGAGTCTCCTGGGGGGATCCTCACAGATACGCAGTATTTT. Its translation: CASSLWESPGGILTDTQYF. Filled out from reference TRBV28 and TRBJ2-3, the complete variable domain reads DVKVTQSSRYLVKRTGEKVFLECVQDMDHENMFWYRQDPGLGLRLIYFSYDVKMKEKGDIPEGYSVSREKKERFSLILESASTNQTSMYLCASSLWESPGGILTDTQYFGPGTRLTVL.

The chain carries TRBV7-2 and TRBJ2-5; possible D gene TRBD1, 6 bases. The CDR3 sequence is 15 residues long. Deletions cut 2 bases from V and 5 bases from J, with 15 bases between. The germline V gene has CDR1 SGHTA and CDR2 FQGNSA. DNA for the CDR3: TGTGCCAGCAGCTTAACAAGGGGGTTCCCTGAGACCCAGTACTTC. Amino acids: CASSLTRGFPETQYF.

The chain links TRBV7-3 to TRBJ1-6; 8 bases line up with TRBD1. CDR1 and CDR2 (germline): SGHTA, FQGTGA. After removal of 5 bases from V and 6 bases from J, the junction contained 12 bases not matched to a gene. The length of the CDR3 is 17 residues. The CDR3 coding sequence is TGTGCCAGCAGCCTCAGACCCGGGACAGGAGTTAATTCACCCCTCCACTTT. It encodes CASSLRPGTGVNSPLHF. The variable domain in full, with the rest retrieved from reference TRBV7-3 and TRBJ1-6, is GAGVSQTPSNKVTEKGKYVELRCDPISGHTALYWYRQSLGQGPEFLIYFQGTGAADDSGLPNDRFFAVRPEGSVSTLKIQRTERGDSAVYLCASSLRPGTGVNSPLHFGNGTRLTVT.

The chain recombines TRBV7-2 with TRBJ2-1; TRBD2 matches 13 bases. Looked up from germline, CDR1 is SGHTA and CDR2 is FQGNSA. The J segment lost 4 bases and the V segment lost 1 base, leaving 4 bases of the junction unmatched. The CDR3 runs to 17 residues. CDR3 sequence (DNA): TGTGCCAGCAGCTTAGTAGGGACTAGCGGGAAGTACAATGAGCAGTTCTTC. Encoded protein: CASSLVGTSGKYNEQFF. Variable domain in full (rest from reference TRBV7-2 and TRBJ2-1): GAGVSQSPSNKVTEKGKDVELRCDPISGHTALYWYRQSLGQGLEFLIYFQGNSAPDKSGLPSDRFSAERTGGSVSTLTIQRTQQEDSAVYLCASSLVGTSGKYNEQFFGPGTRLTVL.

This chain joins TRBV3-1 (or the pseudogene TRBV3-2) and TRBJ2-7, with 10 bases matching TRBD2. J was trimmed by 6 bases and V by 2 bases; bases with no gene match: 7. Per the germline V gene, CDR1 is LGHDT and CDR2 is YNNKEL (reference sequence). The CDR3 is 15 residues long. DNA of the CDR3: TGTGCCAGCAGCCAACGCCTAGCGGGAGAAGGCGAGCAGTACTTC. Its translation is CASSQRLAGEGEQYF.

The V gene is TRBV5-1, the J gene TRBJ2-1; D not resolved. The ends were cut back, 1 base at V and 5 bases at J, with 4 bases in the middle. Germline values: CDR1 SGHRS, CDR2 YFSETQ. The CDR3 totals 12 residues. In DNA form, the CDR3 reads TGCGCCAGCAGCTTGCCCAACAATGAGCAGTTCTTC. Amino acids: CASSLPNNEQFF.